This TCR beta chain was sequenced for a study of blood T cell repertoires in COVID-19. Overall study context: Samples came from the United States, Italy and Spain, spanning acute and convalescent COVID-19.

This CDR3 region has 15 residues. CDR1 is LNHDA, CDR2 SQIVND, per germline (reference sequence). V was cut by 7 bases and J by 0 bases, with 13 bases left in between. The assay was immunoSEQ multiplex PCR, and TCRdb's table has in-frame clones only and misses some. The sample contains more than 120,000 clones, 88% of which appear only once. The chain has TRBV19 and TRBJ2-1, with D perhaps matching TRBD2 (6 bases). Specimen: peripheral blood. The TCR sequence derives from a human donor in a cohort sampled during active COVID-19. The CDR3 region has the DNA TGTGCCAGTACCCCGGGACTTCTCTCCTACAATGAGCAGTTCTTC. It codes for CASTPGLLSYNEQFF.